The clone carrying this TCR beta chain was counted ten times or more. The data are from a study of T-cell reconstitution after alpha-beta-depleted transplantation in children. With V trimmed by 1 base and J by 6 bases, 6 bases remained unmatched. The germline CDR1 and CDR2 sequences are SGHVS and FNYEAQ. The CDR3 runs 15 residues. Library preparation (for TCRbeta) was performed with unique molecular identifiers. In TCRdb, the PCR reads were re-called with MiXCR into one record per CDR3 protein. The sample consists of more than 150,000 distinct CDR3 sequences, roughly 6.8% of them appearing once. The TCR comes from a human donor who donated a stem cell graft to a child with Wiskott-Aldrich syndrome. The chain links TRBV7-6 to TRBJ2-3; TRBD1 matches 8 bases. This material consisted of PBMCs from the stem cell graft donor, taken from the stem cell graft. CDR3: CASSLEIRGRDTQYF. The CDR3 DNA reads as TGTGCCAGCAGCTTAGAGATCAGGGGGCGGGATACGCAGTATTTT. Looking up the rest from reference TRBV7-6 and TRBJ2-3 gives the full variable domain: GAGVSQSPRYKVTKRGQDVALRCDPISGHVSLYWYRQALGQGPEFLTYFNYEAQQDKSGLPNDRFSAERPEGSISTLTIQRTEQRDSAMYRCASSLEIRGRDTQYFGPGTRLTVL.